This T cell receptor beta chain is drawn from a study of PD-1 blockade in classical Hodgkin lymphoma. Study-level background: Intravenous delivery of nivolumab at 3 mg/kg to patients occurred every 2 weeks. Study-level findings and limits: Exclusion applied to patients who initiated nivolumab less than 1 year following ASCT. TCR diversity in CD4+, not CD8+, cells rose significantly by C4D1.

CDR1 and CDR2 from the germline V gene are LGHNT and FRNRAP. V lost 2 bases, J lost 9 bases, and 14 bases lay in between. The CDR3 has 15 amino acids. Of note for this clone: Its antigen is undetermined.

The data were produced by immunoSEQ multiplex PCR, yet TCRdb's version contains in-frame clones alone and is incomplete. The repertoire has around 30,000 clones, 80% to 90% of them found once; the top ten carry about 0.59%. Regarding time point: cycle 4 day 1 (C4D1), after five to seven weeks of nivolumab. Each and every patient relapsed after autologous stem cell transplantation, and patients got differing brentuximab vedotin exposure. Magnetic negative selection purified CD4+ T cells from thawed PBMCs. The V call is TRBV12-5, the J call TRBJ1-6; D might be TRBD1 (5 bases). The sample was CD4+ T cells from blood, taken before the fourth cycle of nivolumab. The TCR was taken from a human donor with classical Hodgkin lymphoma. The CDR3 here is CASGLSGASGSPLHF. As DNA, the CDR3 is TGTGCTAGTGGTTTGAGCGGGGCTTCTGGTTCACCCCTCCACTTT.